The clone carrying this TCR beta chain occurred many times. The antigen remains undetermined. TCRdb passed the 5' RACE reads through MiXCR, listing each CDR3 protein once. The table lists 200,000 to 250,000 distinct CDR3 sequences, about 10% of them singletons, with around 7% in the top ten. This sample stems from a study of CD8 T cells in ankylosing spondylitis. Findings of the study overall: As reported, disease-linked clones showed significant enrichment in matched ankylosing spondylitis synovial fluid.

Sequences were obtained from blood, either unsorted or a sorted T cell fraction (not recorded which). The sequence derives from a male donor with ankylosing spondylitis or in good health (not recorded which).

In DNA form, the CDR3 reads TGCAGTGCTAGATCTCTAGCGGGGGGAGACCAAGAGACCCAGTACTTC. It encodes CSARSLAGGDQETQYF. The chain links TRBV20-1 to TRBJ2-5, with 11 bases lining up with TRBD2. The germline V gene encodes CDR1 DFQATT and CDR2 SNEGSKA (reference sequence). The CDR3 extends over 16 amino acids. V trimming: 2 bases; J trimming: 0 bases; junction bases outside the gene matches: 5.